This T cell receptor (beta chain) was captured in a study of siplizumab effects on memory and regulatory T cells. General study results and limits: A small minority of alloreactive clones were mapped to unstimulated subsets. Contribution to the alloresponse seemed major for naive T cells, which also seemed more diverse than memory cells.

Of note for this clone: As yet, its antigen is unknown.

The length of the CDR3 is 14 residues. Trimming cost V 1 base and J 5 bases; bases outside gene matches: 0. Per the germline V gene, CDR1 is SGHAT and CDR2 is FQNNGV. Profiled with immunoSEQ multiplex PCR; TCRdb holds only in-frame clones, not every one. Of about 100,000 clones in the sample, 90% to 95% are singletons; the top ten hold approximately 1.4%. Sample: non-Treg CD4+ T cells sorted from blood. The J gene is TRBJ2-1, the V gene TRBV11-2; 9 bases fit TRBD2. This receptor was identified in a human donor in good health. The CDR3 sequence is CASSLASGNNEQFF. The CDR3 DNA reads TGTGCCAGCAGCTTAGCTAGCGGGAACAATGAGCAGTTCTTC. Full variable domain (missing parts from reference TRBV11-2 and TRBJ2-1): EAGVAQSPRYKIIEKRQSVAFWCNPISGHATLYWYQQILGQGPKLLIQFQNNGVVDDSQLPKDRFSAERLKGVDSTLKIQPAKLEDSAVYLCASSLASGNNEQFFGPGTRLTVL.